The 10 T cell receptor beta chains below all came from one sample that was sequenced in a study of CD8 T cells in ankylosing spondylitis. MiXCR, applied by TCRdb to the 5' RACE reads, yields one record per CDR3 protein. The table has 500,000 to 550,000 distinct CDR3 sequences, about 13% seen once. For these TCRs, the target antigens are not known. General study findings and limits: A TCR beta motif of fewer than ten highly homologous variants appeared characteristic of ankylosing spondylitis blood.

Source material: blood, either unsorted or a sorted T cell fraction (not recorded which). The receptors stem from a male donor with ankylosing spondylitis.

The chain carries TRBV10-2 and TRBJ2-7; no firm D call. Trimming pared 0 bases from V and 3 bases from J, leaving 12 bases between. In germline, CDR1 is WSHSY, CDR2 SAAADI. The CDR3 loop spans 15 amino acids. The DNA of the CDR3 is TGCGCCAGCAGTGAGTCGTCTTTCCGGAACTACGAGCAGTACGTC. Its translation: CASSESSFRNYEQYV.

The chain employs TRBV6-5 and TRBJ1-3; TRBD1 might be the D (5 bases). The CDR3 length is 14 residues. The V end lost 2 bases, the J end lost 4 bases, and 9 bases lay between the germline ends. CDR1 and CDR2 from the germline V gene are MNHEY and SVGAGI. CDR3 loop: CASSYEGFGNTIYF. DNA of the CDR3: TGTGCCAGCAGTTACGAGGGGTTCGGAAACACCATATATTTT.

At least ten counts were recorded for this clonotype. The chain recombines TRBV7-9 with TRBJ1-1; D is unclear. Germline V CDR1 and CDR2: SEHNR, FQNEAQ (reference sequence). This CDR3 contains 13 residues. V lost 5 bases and J 1 base, leaving 8 bases between the germline ends. CDR3 region: CASSPWGNTEAFF. Here the CDR3 DNA reads TGTGCCAGCAGCCCCTGGGGGAACACTGAAGCTTTCTTT.

This clonotype was seen a handful of times. J is TRBJ1-2 and V is TRBV5-1; 7 bases are shared with TRBD1. This CDR3 is 13 amino acids long. Germline V gene lookup returns CDR1 SGHRS and CDR2 YFSETQ. V was pared by 4 bases and J by 4 bases, with 4 bases of the junction left unmatched. CDR3 DNA: TGCGCCAGCAGCGGGACAGCTACCTATGGCTACACCTTC. This codes for CASSGTATYGYTF.

This chain connects TRBV11-2 to TRBJ2-2; 11 bases map to TRBD1. CDR3 size: 16 residues. The junction had 9 bases not matched to a gene; V was cut back by 5 bases and J by 7 bases. Germline V gene lookup returns CDR1 SGHAT and CDR2 FQNNGV. CDR3 coding DNA: TGTGCCAGCAGCCAAACGGGACAGGGGGAGGGCGGGGAGCTGTTTTTT. The encoded protein is CASSQTGQGEGGELFF.

This clonotype showed up just a few times. The V and J genes are TRBV5-1 and TRBJ2-3, with 9 bases fitting TRBD1. The germline gives CDR1 SGHRS, CDR2 YFSETQ. The CDR3 extends over 16 amino acids. The V gene end was trimmed by 0 bases and the J gene end by 2 bases; junction bases not matched to a gene: 4. DNA of the CDR3: TGCGCCAGCAGCTTGGTAGGGGACAGGGACACAGATACGCAGTATTTT. Protein: CASSLVGDRDTDTQYF.

This chain links TRBV10-2 with TRBJ1-6, with D perhaps matching TRBD1 (6 bases). Per the germline V gene, CDR1 is WSHSY and CDR2 is SAAADI. The CDR3 extends over 14 amino acids. Trimming removed 6 bases at V and 5 bases at J, with 11 bases between. CDR3 residues: CASRFQGNNSPLHF. CDR3 nucleotide sequence: TGCGCCAGCAGATTTCAGGGGAATAATTCACCCCTCCACTTT.

The gene calls are TRBV19 and TRBJ1-2, with 9 bases aligning to TRBD1. The V gene end was trimmed by 3 bases and the J gene end by 4 bases; junction bases not matched to a gene: 3. The CDR3 extends over 14 amino acids. Germline lookup yields CDR1 LNHDA and CDR2 SQIVND (reference sequence). CDR3 sequence reads: CASSIRTGVYGYTF. CDR3 nucleotide sequence: TGTGCCAGTAGTATCCGGACAGGGGTCTATGGCTACACCTTC. The full variable domain, rest sourced from reference TRBV19 and TRBJ1-2, is DGGITQSPKYLFRKEGQNVTLSCEQNLNHDAMYWYRQDPGQGLRLIYYSQIVNDFQKGDIAEGYSVSREKKESFPLTVTSAQKNPTAFYLCASSIRTGVYGYTFGSGTRLTVV.

V and J are TRBV2 and TRBJ1-4, with TRBD1 as a possible D gene (6 bases). V was trimmed by 2 bases and J by 8 bases, leaving 15 bases between them. Per the germline V gene, CDR1 is SNHLY and CDR2 is FYNNEI. The CDR3 totals 15 residues. CDR3 in amino acids: CASSELGRGGEKLFF. DNA of the CDR3: TGTGCCAGCAGTGAATTAGGCAGGGGAGGCGAAAAACTGTTTTTT.

The chain combines TRBV2 with TRBJ2-3; D remains ambiguous. Trimming stripped 8 bases from V and 4 bases from J, with 4 bases between. The germline V gene has CDR1 SNHLY and CDR2 FYNNEI. The CDR3 has 10 amino acids. CDR3 protein: CASGSDTQYF. The DNA for the CDR3 is TGTGCCAGCGGGTCAGATACGCAGTATTTT.